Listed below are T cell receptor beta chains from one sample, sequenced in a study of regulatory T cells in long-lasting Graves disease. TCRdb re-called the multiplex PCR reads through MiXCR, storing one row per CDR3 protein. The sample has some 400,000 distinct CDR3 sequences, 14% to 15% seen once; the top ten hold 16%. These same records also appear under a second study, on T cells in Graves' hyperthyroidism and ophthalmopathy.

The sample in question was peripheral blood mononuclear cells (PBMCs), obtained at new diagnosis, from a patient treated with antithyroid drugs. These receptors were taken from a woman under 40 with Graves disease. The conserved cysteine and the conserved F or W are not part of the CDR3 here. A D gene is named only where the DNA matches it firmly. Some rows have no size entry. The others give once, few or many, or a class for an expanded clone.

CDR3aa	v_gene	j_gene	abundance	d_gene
ASSFQGETQY	TRBV12-3/TRBV12-4	NA	few	NA
ASSPARGQNTEAF	TRBV18	TRBJ1-1	many	NA
ASSLSYRDRGTGELF	TRBV11-1	TRBJ2-2	NA	TRBD1
ASSGPGVRSSYNEQF	TRBV2	TRBJ2-1	NA	NA
ASSWGFNQPQH	TRBV12-3/TRBV12-4	TRBJ1-5	NA	NA
ASTPTSVGTNEKLF	TRBV11-2	TRBJ1-4	many	NA
ASSLSRGESYEQY	TRBV5-1	TRBJ2-7	many	NA
SVWRVPEAF	TRBV29-1	TRBJ1-1	few	NA
SARTQGIGQF	TRBV20-1	TRBJ2-1	many	NA
ASRLAISTDTQY	TRBV27	TRBJ2-3	many	TRBD2
SARDPGRGGATDTQY	TRBV20-1	TRBJ2-3	many	TRBD2
ASSLTGDGGELF	TRBV28	TRBJ2-2	few	TRBD1
ASSDRGQGETQY	TRBV11-1	TRBJ2-5	many	TRBD1
ASRAAPTGNEQF	TRBV2	TRBJ2-1	NA	NA
ASSITGTPPLH	TRBV9	TRBJ1-6	NA	NA
ASSNGGMVQPQH	TRBV6-1	TRBJ1-5	many	NA
ASSGAGGGQPQH	TRBV30	TRBJ1-5	NA	TRBD1
ASSLGDRGYYEQY	TRBV7-9	TRBJ2-7	once	TRBD1
ASSLDEGAASTDTQY	TRBV7-9	TRBJ2-3	many	TRBD1
ASIDGTQGFSGYT	TRBV28	TRBJ1-2	many	NA
ASSSDSRYGYT	TRBV19	TRBJ1-2	few	NA
ASSSGSTIY	TRBV12-3/TRBV12-4	TRBJ1-3	NA	NA
ASQALPSGGGGNTIY	TRBV6-1	TRBJ1-3	many	TRBD1
ASSLGLAGGPLH	TRBV27	TRBJ2-5	many	TRBD2
AAKRLAGNNEQF	TRBV6-1	TRBJ2-1	few	TRBD2
SAEKGGEQY	TRBV20-1	TRBJ2-7	many	NA
ASSLPPRNEQF	TRBV28	TRBJ2-1	many	NA
ASSRPRTMNTEAF	TRBV6-1	TRBJ1-1	NA	NA
ASSLVESYEQY	TRBV7-3	TRBJ2-7	many	NA
ASSPNRGLNYGYT	TRBV12-3/TRBV12-4	TRBJ1-2	many	TRBD1
ASSLGHFGYRNGSHEQF	TRBV28	TRBJ2-1	many	NA
ASSVTSGIGHEQF	TRBV9	TRBJ2-1	NA	TRBD2
ASRTGSQNIGNTEAF	TRBV5-1	TRBJ1-1	NA	NA
ATSRAAGGSYEQY	TRBV15	TRBJ2-7	many	NA
SARTPGHRSGANVLT	TRBV20-1	TRBJ2-6	few	NA
ASSLVARGADTQY	TRBV7-2	TRBJ2-3	few	NA
ASSPSAHSNQPQH	TRBV11-2	TRBJ1-5	many	NA
ASSSSQGAGTEAF	TRBV5-1	TRBJ1-1	NA	TRBD1
ASSRRQGESYEQY	TRBV4-1	TRBJ2-7	many	TRBD1
ASRKDSTYEQY	TRBV27	TRBJ2-7	few	NA
ASGLGVSTDTQY	TRBV27	TRBJ2-3	many	NA